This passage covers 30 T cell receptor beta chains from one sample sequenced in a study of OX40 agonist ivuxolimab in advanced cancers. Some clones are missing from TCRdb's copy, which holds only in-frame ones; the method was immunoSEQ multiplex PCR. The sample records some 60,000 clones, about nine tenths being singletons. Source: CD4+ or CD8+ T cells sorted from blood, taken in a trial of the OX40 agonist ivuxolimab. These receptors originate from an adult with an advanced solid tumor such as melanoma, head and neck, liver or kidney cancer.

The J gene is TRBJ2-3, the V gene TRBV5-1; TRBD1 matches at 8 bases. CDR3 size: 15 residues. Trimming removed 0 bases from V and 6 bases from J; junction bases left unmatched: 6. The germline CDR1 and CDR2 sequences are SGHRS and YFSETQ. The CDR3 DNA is TGCGCCAGCAGCTTGGGGTCAGGGGGCTGGGATACGCAGTATTTT. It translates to CASSLGSGGWDTQYF.

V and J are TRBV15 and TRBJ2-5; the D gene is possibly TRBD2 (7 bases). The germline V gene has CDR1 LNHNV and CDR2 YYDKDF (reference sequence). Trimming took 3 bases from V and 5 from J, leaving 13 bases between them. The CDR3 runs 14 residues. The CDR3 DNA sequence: TGTGCCACCAGCAGGAAGGGGGGGCAGGAGACCCAGTACTTC. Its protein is CATSRKGGQETQYF. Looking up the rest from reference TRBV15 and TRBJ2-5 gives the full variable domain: DAMVIQNPRYQVTQFGKPVTLSCSQTLNHNVMYWYQQKSSQAPKLLFHYYDKDFNNEADTPDNFQSRRPNTSFCFLDIRSPGLGDTAMYLCATSRKGGQETQYFGPGTRLLVL.

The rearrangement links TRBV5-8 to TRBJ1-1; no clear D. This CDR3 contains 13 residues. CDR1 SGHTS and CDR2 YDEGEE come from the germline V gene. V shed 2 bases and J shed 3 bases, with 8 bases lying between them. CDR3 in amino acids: CASSFFRHTEAFF. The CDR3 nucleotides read TGTGCCAGCAGCTTCTTCCGTCACACTGAAGCTTTCTTT.

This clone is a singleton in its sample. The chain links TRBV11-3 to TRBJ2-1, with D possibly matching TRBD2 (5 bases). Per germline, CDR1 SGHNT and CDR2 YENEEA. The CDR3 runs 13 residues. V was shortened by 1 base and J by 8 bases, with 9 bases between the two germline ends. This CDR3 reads CASSLGEGYEQFF. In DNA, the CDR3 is TGTGCCAGCAGCTTAGGAGAGGGCTATGAGCAGTTCTTC. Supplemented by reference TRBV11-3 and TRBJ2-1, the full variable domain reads EAGVVQSPRYKIIEKKQPVAFWCNPISGHNTLYWYLQNLGQGPELLIRYENEEAVDDSQLPKDRFSAERLKGVDSTLKIQPAELGDSAVYLCASSLGEGYEQFFGPGTRLTVL.

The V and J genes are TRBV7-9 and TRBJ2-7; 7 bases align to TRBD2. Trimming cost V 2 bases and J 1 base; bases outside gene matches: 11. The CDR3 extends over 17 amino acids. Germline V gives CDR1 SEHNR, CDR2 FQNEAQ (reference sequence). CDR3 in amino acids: CASSLNPRGGRSYEQYF. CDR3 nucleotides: TGTGCCAGCAGCTTAAACCCTAGGGGAGGGAGATCCTACGAGCAGTACTTC.

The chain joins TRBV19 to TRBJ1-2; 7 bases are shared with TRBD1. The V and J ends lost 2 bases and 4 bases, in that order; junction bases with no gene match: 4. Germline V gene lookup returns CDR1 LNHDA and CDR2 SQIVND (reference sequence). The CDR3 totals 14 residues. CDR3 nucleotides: TGTGCCAGTAGTATACCAGGGGGGACCTATGGCTACACCTTC. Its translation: CASSIPGGTYGYTF.

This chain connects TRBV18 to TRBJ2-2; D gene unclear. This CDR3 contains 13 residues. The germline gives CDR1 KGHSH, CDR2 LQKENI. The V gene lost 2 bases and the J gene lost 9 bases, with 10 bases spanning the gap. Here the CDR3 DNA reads TGTGCCAGCTCACCAACCTCCGTCCGGGAGCTGTTTTTT. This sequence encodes CASSPTSVRELFF.

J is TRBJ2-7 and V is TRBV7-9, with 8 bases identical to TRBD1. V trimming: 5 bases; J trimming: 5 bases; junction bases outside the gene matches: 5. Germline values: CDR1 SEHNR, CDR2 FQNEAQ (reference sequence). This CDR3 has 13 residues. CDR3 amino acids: CASSKDREDEQYF. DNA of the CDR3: TGTGCCAGCAGCAAGGACAGGGAGGACGAGCAGTACTTC.

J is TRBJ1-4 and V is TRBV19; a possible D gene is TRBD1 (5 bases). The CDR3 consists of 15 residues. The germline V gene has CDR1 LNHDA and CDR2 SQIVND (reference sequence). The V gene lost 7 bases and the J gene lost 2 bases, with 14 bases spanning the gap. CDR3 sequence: CASTSATATNEKLFF. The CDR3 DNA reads TGTGCCAGTACTAGTGCGACAGCCACTAATGAAAAACTGTTTTTT. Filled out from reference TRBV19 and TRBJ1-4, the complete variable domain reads DGGITQSPKYLFRKEGQNVTLSCEQNLNHDAMYWYRQDPGQGLRLIYYSQIVNDFQKGDIAEGYSVSREKKESFPLTVTSAQKNPTAFYLCASTSATATNEKLFFGSGTQLSVL.

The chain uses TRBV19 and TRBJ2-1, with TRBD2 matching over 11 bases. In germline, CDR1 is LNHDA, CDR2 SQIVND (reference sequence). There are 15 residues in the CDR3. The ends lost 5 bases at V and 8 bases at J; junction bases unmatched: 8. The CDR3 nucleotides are TGTGCCAGTAGTCCCTGGACTAGCGGGCCCGATGAGCAGTTCTTC. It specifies CASSPWTSGPDEQFF.

The chain's CDR3 is CASSPPPAGDEQFF. CDR3 bases: TGTGCCAGCTCACCACCGCCGGCTGGGGATGAGCAGTTCTTC. The rearrangement links TRBV18 to TRBJ2-1; D is undetermined. The CDR3 extends over 14 amino acids. The V end lost 0 bases, the J end lost 8 bases, and 11 bases lay between the germline ends. Germline CDR1 reads KGHSH; CDR2 reads LQKENI.

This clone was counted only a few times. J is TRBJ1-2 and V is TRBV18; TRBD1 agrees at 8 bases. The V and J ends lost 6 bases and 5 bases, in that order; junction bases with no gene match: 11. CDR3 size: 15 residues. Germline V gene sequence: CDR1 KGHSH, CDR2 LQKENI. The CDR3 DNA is TGTGCCAGCTCGACTAGGACAGGGTCCCAGTATGGCTACACCTTC. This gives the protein CASSTRTGSQYGYTF.

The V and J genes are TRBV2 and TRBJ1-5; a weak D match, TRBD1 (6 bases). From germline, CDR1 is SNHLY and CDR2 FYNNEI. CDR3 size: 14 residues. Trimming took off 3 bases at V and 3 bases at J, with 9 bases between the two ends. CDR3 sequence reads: CASSEWTVNQPQHF. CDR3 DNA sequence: TGTGCCAGCAGTGAGTGGACAGTCAATCAGCCCCAGCATTTT.

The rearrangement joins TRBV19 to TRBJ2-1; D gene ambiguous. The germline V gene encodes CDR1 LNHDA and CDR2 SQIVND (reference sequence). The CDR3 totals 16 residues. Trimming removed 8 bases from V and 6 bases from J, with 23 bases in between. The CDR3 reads CASRPVGSLGGNEQFF. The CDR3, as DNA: TGTGCCAGTCGACCCGTTGGAAGTCTAGGTGGCAATGAGCAGTTCTTC.

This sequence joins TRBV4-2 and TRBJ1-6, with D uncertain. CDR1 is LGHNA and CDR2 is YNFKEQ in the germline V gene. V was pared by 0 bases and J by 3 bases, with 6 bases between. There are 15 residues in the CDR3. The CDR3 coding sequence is TGTGCCAGCAGCCAAGACAACATCTATAATTCACCCCTCCACTTT. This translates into CASSQDNIYNSPLHF.

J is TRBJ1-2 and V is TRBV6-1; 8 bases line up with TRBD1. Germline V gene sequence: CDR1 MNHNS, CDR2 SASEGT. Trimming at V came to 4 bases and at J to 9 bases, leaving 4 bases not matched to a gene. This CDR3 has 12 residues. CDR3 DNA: TGTGCCAGCAGTGGAAACAGGGGGAGCTACACCTTC. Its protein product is CASSGNRGSYTF.

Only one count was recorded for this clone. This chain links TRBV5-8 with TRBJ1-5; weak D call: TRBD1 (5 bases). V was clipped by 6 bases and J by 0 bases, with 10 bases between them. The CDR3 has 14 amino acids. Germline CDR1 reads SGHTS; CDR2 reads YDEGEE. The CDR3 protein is CASNTGYSNQPQHF. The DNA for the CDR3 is TGTGCCAGCAATACAGGTTATAGCAATCAGCCCCAGCATTTT.

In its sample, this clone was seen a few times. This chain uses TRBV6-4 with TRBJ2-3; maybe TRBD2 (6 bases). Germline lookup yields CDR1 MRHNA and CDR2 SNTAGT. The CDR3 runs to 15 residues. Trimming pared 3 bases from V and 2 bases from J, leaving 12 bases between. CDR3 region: CASSEAGRATDTQYF. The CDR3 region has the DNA TGTGCCAGCAGTGAGGCGGGACGAGCCACAGATACGCAGTATTTT.

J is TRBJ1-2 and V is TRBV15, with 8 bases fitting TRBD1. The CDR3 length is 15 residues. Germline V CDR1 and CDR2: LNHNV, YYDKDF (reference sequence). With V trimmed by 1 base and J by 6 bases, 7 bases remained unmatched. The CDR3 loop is CATSRGGQVVDGYTF. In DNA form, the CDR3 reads TGTGCCACCAGCAGAGGGGGACAGGTGGTCGATGGCTACACCTTC.

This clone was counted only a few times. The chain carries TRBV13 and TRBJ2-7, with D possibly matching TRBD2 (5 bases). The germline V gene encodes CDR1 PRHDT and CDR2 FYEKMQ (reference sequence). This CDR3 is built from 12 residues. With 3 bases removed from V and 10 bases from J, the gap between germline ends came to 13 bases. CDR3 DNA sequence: TGTGCCAGCAGCTTTGACGGGGATAGTCAGTACTTC. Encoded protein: CASSFDGDSQYF.

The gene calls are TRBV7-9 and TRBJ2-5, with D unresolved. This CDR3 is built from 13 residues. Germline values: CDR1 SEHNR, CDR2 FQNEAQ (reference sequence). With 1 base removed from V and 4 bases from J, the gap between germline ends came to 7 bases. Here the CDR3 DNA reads TGTGCCAGCAGCTTAGGTCAGAGAGAGACCCAGTACTTC. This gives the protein CASSLGQRETQYF.

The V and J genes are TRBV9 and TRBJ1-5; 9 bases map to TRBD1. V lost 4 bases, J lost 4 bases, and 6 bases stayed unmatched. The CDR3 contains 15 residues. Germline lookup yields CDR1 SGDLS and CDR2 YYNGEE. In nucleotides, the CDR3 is TGTGCCAGCAGCCCCTGGACAGGGGAAAATCAGCCCCAGCATTTT. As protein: CASSPWTGENQPQHF.

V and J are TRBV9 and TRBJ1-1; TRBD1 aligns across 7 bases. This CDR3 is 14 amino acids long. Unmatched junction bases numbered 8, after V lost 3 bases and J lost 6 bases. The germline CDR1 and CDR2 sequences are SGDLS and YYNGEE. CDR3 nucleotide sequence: TGTGCCAGCAGCGAGAGGGGGCGGGACGCTGAAGCTTTCTTT. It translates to CASSERGRDAEAFF.

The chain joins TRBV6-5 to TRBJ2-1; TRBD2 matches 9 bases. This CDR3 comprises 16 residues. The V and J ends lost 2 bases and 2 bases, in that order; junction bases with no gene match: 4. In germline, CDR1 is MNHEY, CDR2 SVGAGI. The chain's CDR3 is CASSYGGGRAYNEQFF. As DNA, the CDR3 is TGTGCCAGCAGTTACGGCGGCGGGAGGGCCTACAATGAGCAGTTCTTC.

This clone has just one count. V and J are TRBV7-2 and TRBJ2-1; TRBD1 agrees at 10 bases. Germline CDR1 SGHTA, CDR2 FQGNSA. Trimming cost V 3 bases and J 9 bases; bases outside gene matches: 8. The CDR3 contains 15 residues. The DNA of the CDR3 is TGTGCCAGCAGCTTCGGGACAGGGGTTACCGGTGAGCAGTTCTTC. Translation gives CASSFGTGVTGEQFF. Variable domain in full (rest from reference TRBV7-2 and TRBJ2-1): GAGVSQSPSNKVTEKGKDVELRCDPISGHTALYWYRQSLGQGLEFLIYFQGNSAPDKSGLPSDRFSAERTGGSVSTLTIQRTQQEDSAVYLCASSFGTGVTGEQFFGPGTRLTVL.

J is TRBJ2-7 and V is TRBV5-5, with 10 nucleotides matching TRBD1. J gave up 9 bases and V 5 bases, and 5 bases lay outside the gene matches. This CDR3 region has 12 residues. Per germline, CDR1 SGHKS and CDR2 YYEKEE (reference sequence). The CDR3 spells CASRKTGGRQYF. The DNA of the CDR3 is TGTGCCAGCAGGAAGACAGGGGGCAGGCAGTACTTC.

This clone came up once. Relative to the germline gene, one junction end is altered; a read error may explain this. The CDR3 spells CSVEDRRISTDTQYF. The CDR3 DNA reads as TGCAGCGTCGAAGATCGGCGGATAAGCACAGATACGCAGTATTTT. This chain uses TRBV29-1 with TRBJ2-3, with D uncertain. Germline V gene lookup returns CDR1 SQVTM and CDR2 ANQGSEA. This CDR3 spans 15 amino acids.

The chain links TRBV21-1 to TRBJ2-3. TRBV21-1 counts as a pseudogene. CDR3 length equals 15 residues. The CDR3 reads CASSEQEGGTDTQYF. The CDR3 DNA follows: TGTGCCAGCAGCGAACAGGAGGGGGGCACAGATACGCAGTATTTT.

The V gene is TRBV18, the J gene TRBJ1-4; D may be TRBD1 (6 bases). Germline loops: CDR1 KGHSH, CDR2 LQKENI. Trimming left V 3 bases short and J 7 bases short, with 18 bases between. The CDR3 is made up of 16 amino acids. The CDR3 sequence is CASSPSIAGGGEKLFF. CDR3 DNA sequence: TGTGCCAGCTCACCTAGTATCGCCGGGGGCGGTGAAAAACTGTTTTTT.

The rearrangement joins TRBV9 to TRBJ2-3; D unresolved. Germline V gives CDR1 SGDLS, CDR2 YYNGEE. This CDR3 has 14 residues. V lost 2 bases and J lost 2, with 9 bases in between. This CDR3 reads CASSVWGPTDTQYF. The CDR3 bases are TGTGCCAGCAGCGTTTGGGGTCCCACAGATACGCAGTATTTT.